The text below deals with one T cell receptor (beta chain). This receptor's antigen is unknown. No quality values exist for individual bases; no much larger clone is one base distant. Spanning cysteine to phenylalanine, the CDR3 consists of 14 amino acids. Only CDR3 DNA is held: 42 bases, read in frame from base 1. From V the trimming removes 5 bases and from J it removes 10 bases, while the gene matches leave 8 bases of the junction unaccounted for. Based on the germline V gene, the CDR1 and CDR2 sequences are SGHTA and FQGNSA. No patient had received any treatment before thyroid surgery. Patient clinical samples collected from 2012 to 2018 were retrospectively analysed using T-cell receptor beta sequencing. The sample belongs to a study of metastatic and nonmetastatic thyroid tumors (TCRdb year 2020). Notes on the research overall: Repertoires were compared across peripheral blood and tumor or nodule tissue samples from malignant and benign thyroid patients. The full study reports these points: In both blood and tumor samples, TCR beta diversity was reported to be significantly higher in malignant tumors than in benign nodules.

The library was built by means of PCR. Reads for this sample came from an Illumina HiSeq 4000. High-throughput sequencing was used to profile the TCR beta-chain CDR3 region of every patient. The published analysis was carried out like this. CDR3 differences across clinicopathological groups were used to build a classifier for discriminating distant-metastatic papillary thyroid cancer patients. To measure repertoire diversity the researchers used the Shannon index, while the Morisita-Horn index served to gauge how similar the tumor and blood repertoires were. The public reads were reanalyzed by TCRdb: fastp trimming at Q25, MiXCR alignment, in-frame beta chains only. V and J calls and clone size were set by TCRdb, not the authors. The sample has about 12,000 clones on record, approximately 33% of them singletons. More than 15% of the sample goes to the ten largest clones.

This receptor was identified in a male donor with papillary thyroid cancer or a benign thyroid nodule (not recorded which). Some clones in this sample may be carry-over from other donors' samples. The rearranged segments are TRBV7-2 and TRBJ1-6, with 7 central nucleotides matching TRBD1. Material: tumor tissue. The nucleotide sequence is given as TGTGCCAGCAGCCCCGGACAGGTTGAGTCACCCCTCCACTTT. Its coded protein is CASSPGQVESPLHF.